This T cell receptor beta chain was captured in a study of post-analysis software for immune sequencing data. Background on the study: There were relapsing-remitting, secondary progressive and progressive-relapsing multiple sclerosis among the disease courses included.

Prepared TCR beta cDNA libraries contained unique molecular identifiers. TCRdb itself ran the PCR reads through MiXCR, one entry per CDR3 protein. The sample has some 240,000 distinct CDR3 sequences; just over 35% are singletons. The study, taken as a whole, reports: By F measure, samples from a shared preparation batch strongly co-clustered. People with multiple sclerosis had a significantly lower normalized Chao1 diversity than controls did. Elevated frequency relative to controls characterized roughly 5 TRBV segments in patients, TRBV5-6, TRBV5-1 and TRBV20-1 among them.

This clonotype has ten or more counts. Its antigen is unknown. Germline CDR1 reads MRHNA; CDR2 reads SNTAGT. The V and J ends lost 0 bases and 9 bases respectively, with 16 bases between them. The CDR3 is 15 amino acids. Sequenced material: blood. This receptor was identified in a girl aged 10 to 17 with multiple sclerosis. J is TRBJ2-3 and V is TRBV6-4; the D gene could be TRBD1 or TRBD2 (6 bases each). The CDR3 DNA reads TGTGCCAGCAGTGACTCACTAGCACCCGGGGGCACGCAGTATTTT. This gives the protein CASSDSLAPGGTQYF.